What follows are 17 T cell receptor beta chains derived from one specimen sequenced in a study of a mutant IDH1 vaccine in newly diagnosed glioma (dated by TCRdb to the early 2020s). The antigens for these receptors are not known. The time point label, as the study defines it: week 47, end of study. Every vaccine dose consisted of 300 ug of a 20-mer mutant IDH1 peptide in Montanide, administered subcutaneously together with topical imiquimod. Libraries were built with the immunoSEQ multiplex PCR assay. TCRdb holds this immuneACCESS table with in-frame rearrangements only. Some clones are missing; in checked studies, unresolved V genes explain under half, and the rest has no known cause. Recorded for this sample are over 50,000 clones; 60% to 85% of them occurred a single time. The top ten clonotypes cover over 4.5% of the sample. Here the sequenced sample was PBMCs, taken from a glioma patient whose treatment included an IDH1 peptide vaccine. Every receptor here comes from a woman in her forties with glioma. Some clones in this sample may be carry-over from other donors' samples.

The chain combines TRBV29-1 with TRBJ2-5; a weak D match, TRBD1 (5 bases). V lost 3 bases to trimming and J lost 5 bases, with 10 bases between them. Germline loops: CDR1 SQVTM, CDR2 ANQGSEA. The CDR3 is 12 amino acids. In DNA form, the CDR3 reads TGCAGCGTTGACAGGGAAGGCGAGACCCAGTACTTC. Protein: CSVDREGETQYF.

The chain uses TRBV4-1 and TRBJ1-1, with 10 bases aligning to TRBD1. The CDR3 has 15 amino acids. V lost 1 base and J lost 4; bases outside the gene matches: 3. CDR1 is MGHRA and CDR2 is YSYEKL in the germline V gene. This CDR3 reads CASSQGTGGSTEAFF. The CDR3 DNA sequence: TGCGCCAGCAGCCAAGGGACAGGGGGGAGCACTGAAGCTTTCTTT.

In this sample, this clone turned up a few times. This chain uses TRBV30 with TRBJ1-4, with a tentative D call TRBD1 (6 bases). The CDR3 runs to 12 residues. Germline CDR1 GTSNPN, CDR2 SVGIG (reference sequence). Trimming removed 0 bases from V and 12 bases from J, with 11 bases in between. This chain's CDR3 is CAWSVRGLELFF. In nucleotides, the CDR3 is TGTGCCTGGAGTGTACGGGGGCTGGAACTGTTTTTT.

The chain employs TRBV5-4 and TRBJ2-3, with 8 bases that match TRBD2. The trim removed 4 bases at V and 0 bases at J, leaving 7 bases unmatched. The germline V gene encodes CDR1 SGHNT and CDR2 YYREEE (reference sequence). The CDR3 has 16 residues. CDR3 nucleotides: TGTGCCAGCAGCCTCGGCCGCGGGGGGAGCACAGATACGCAGTATTTT. Protein sequence: CASSLGRGGSTDTQYF.

V usage is TRBV6-1 and J usage is TRBJ2-7; 7 positions agree with TRBD2. Germline V CDR1 and CDR2: MNHNS, SASEGT. The CDR3 has 14 amino acids. V shed 9 bases, J shed 6 bases, and the junction held 14 bases outside the gene matches. This CDR3 is CASIAGFKSGEQYF. CDR3 nucleotide sequence: TGTGCCAGTATAGCGGGCTTTAAATCGGGCGAGCAGTACTTC.

V usage is TRBV10-3 and J usage is TRBJ2-1, with 7 bases fitting TRBD1. CDR1 and CDR2 (germline): ENHRY, SYGVKD. V lost 6 bases and J lost 0; bases outside the gene matches: 2. The CDR3 runs to 14 residues. CDR3 DNA: TGTGCCATCAGGGGGGACAGCTCCTACAATGAGCAGTTCTTC. Amino acids: CAIRGDSSYNEQFF.

This chain joins TRBV5-1 and TRBJ2-7; D might be TRBD1 or TRBD2, each matching 6 bases. Trimming pared 6 bases from V and 1 base from J, leaving 11 bases between. Germline V gives CDR1 SGHRS, CDR2 YFSETQ. The CDR3 is 13 residues long. CDR3 region: CASTKGGSYEQYF. Here the CDR3 DNA reads TGCGCCAGCACAAAGGGGGGATCCTACGAGCAGTACTTC.

This sequence joins TRBV6-1 and TRBJ2-5; D is ambiguous. CDR1 and CDR2 (germline): MNHNS, SASEGT. The length of the CDR3 is 12 residues. Trimming removed 2 bases from V and 2 bases from J, with 3 bases in between. The CDR3 DNA follows: TGTGCCAGCAGTGAACAGCAAGAGACCCAGTACTTC. Translating gives CASSEQQETQYF.

The V gene is TRBV2, the J gene TRBJ1-4; D remains ambiguous. Trimming left V 4 bases short and J 8 bases short, with 11 bases between. The CDR3 extends over 13 amino acids. Germline values: CDR1 SNHLY, CDR2 FYNNEI. Here the CDR3 DNA reads TGTGCCAGCAGTGGCAGGCTTAGGGAAAAACTGTTTTTT. It yields the protein CASSGRLREKLFF. Based on the CDR3 plus reference TRBV2 and TRBJ1-4, the full variable domain is EPEVTQTPSHQVTQMGQEVILRCVPISNHLYFYWYRQILGQKVEFLVSFYNNEISEKSEIFDDQFSVERPDGSNFTLKIRSTKLEDSAMYFCASSGRLREKLFFGSGTQLSVL.

The gene calls are TRBV7-9 and TRBJ2-1, with D perhaps matching TRBD1 or TRBD2 (5 bases each). The CDR3 runs to 14 residues. Trimming pared 7 bases from V and 10 bases from J, leaving 20 bases between. Germline V gene sequence: CDR1 SEHNR, CDR2 FQNEAQ (reference sequence). The CDR3 region has the DNA TGTGCCAGCACTCCGGGGACCAGCGGTGGGGAGCAGTTCTTC. Translating gives CASTPGTSGGEQFF.

The chain has TRBV6-1 and TRBJ1-2, with D uncertain. CDR3 length: 13 residues. From germline, CDR1 is MNHNS and CDR2 SASEGT. Between the trimmed V and J ends, which lost 3 bases and 8 bases, there was a span of 13 bases. The chain's CDR3 is CASSEGRYLGYTF. In nucleotides, the CDR3 is TGTGCCAGCAGTGAGGGCCGCTATTTGGGCTACACCTTC.

The genes are TRBV12-5 and TRBJ2-5; unclear D gene. Germline CDR1 is LGHNT and CDR2 is FRNRAP. CDR3 length: 16 residues. V lost 2 bases to trimming and J lost 7 bases, with 20 bases between them. The CDR3 is CASGLPPDGSLGTQYF. The CDR3 region has the DNA TGTGCTAGTGGTTTGCCGCCCGACGGATCCCTGGGGACCCAGTACTTC.

The CDR3 spells CASSVGQLYGYTF. CDR3 DNA sequence: TGTGCCAGCAGTGTGGGACAGCTCTATGGCTACACCTTC. The rearrangement joins TRBV2 to TRBJ1-2; 7 bases are a match to TRBD1. Unmatched junction bases numbered 3, after V lost 4 bases and J lost 4 bases. There are 13 residues in the CDR3. CDR1 is SNHLY, CDR2 FYNNEI, per germline.

This clone was counted a single time. The chain is built from TRBV9 and TRBJ2-2, with 8 bases that match TRBD2. V shed 2 bases, J shed 5 bases, and the junction held 8 bases outside the gene matches. Germline V gene data show CDR1 as SGDLS and CDR2 as YYNGEE. This CDR3 contains 16 residues. The CDR3 here is CASSVGLAGGTGELFF. The CDR3 DNA is TGTGCCAGCAGCGTCGGACTAGCCGGGGGGACCGGGGAGCTGTTTTTT. Looking up the rest from reference TRBV9 and TRBJ2-2 gives the full variable domain: DSGVTQTPKHLITATGQRVTLRCSPRSGDLSVYWYQQSLDQGLQFLIQYYNGEERAKGNILERFSAQQFPDLHSELNLSSLELGDSALYFCASSVGLAGGTGELFFGEGSRLTVL.

This clone has only one observation. The V and J genes are TRBV7-2 and TRBJ1-1; 7 nucleotides agree with TRBD1. Trimming removed 5 bases from V and 7 bases from J; junction bases left unmatched: 7. CDR1 is SGHTA and CDR2 is FQGNSA in the germline V gene. CDR3 length equals 13 residues. As DNA, the CDR3 is TGTGCCAGCAGCGGACAGGTTTTGGGTGAAGCTTTCTTT. It codes for CASSGQVLGEAFF.

Only a few counts were recorded for this clone. V usage is TRBV10-3 and J usage is TRBJ1-5, with D tentatively TRBD1 (5 bases). CDR1 ENHRY and CDR2 SYGVKD come from the germline V gene. Trimming shortened V by 2 bases and J by 10 bases, and 21 bases separated the two germline ends. This CDR3 has 16 amino acids. The CDR3 protein is CAISEGDSGTRDPQHF. CDR3 DNA sequence: TGTGCCATCAGTGAGGGGGATTCAGGGACGAGGGATCCCCAGCATTTT.

In this sample, this clone turned up once. The chain employs TRBV2 and TRBJ1-3; unclear D gene. The CDR3 totals 12 residues. Looked up from germline, CDR1 is SNHLY and CDR2 is FYNNEI. V gave up 2 bases and J gave up 10 bases, with 9 bases separating them. The CDR3 region is CASSEYGHTIYF. In DNA, the CDR3 is TGTGCCAGCAGTGAATATGGGCATACCATATATTTT.